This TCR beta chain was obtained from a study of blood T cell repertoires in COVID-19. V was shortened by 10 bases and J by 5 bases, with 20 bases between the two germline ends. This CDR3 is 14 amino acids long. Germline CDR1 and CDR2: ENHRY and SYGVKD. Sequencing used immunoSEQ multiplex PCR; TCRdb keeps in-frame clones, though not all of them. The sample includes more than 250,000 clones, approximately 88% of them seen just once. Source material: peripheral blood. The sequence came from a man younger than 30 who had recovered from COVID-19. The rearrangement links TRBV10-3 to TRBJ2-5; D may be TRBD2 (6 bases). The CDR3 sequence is CATTAGSGWETQYF. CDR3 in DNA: TGTGCCACCACGGCGGGGTCAGGGTGGGAGACCCAGTACTTC.